This T cell receptor beta chain was retrieved from a study of cytomegalovirus exposure and HLA in healthy donors. Whole-study context: It was reported in a later analysis that the 95 to 150 validation repertoires used the same platform as the approximately 690 first-cohort repertoires. Study-wide points: The study put 150 to 200 TCR beta chains on its list as cytomegalovirus-associated. In vitro data verified a few CMV-associated chains as specific for CMV antigens.

Concerning this clone: The antigen remains unidentified.

Libraries were prepared by immunoSEQ multiplex PCR; TCRdb keeps only in-frame clonotypes and omits some of them. The sample contains about 250,000 clones, over 75% of which appear only once. This sequence originates from a man aged 18 to 30 in good health and CMV-seropositive. Sequencing used PBMCs.

The CDR3: CASSFDVEQFF. CDR3 DNA: TGCGCCAGCAGCTTTGATGTAGAGCAGTTCTTC. The rearrangement uses TRBV5-1 and TRBJ2-1, with D unclear. There are 11 residues in the CDR3. The V gene's germline CDR1 is SGHRS and CDR2 YFSETQ. Trimming pared 2 bases from V and 10 bases from J, leaving 7 bases between.